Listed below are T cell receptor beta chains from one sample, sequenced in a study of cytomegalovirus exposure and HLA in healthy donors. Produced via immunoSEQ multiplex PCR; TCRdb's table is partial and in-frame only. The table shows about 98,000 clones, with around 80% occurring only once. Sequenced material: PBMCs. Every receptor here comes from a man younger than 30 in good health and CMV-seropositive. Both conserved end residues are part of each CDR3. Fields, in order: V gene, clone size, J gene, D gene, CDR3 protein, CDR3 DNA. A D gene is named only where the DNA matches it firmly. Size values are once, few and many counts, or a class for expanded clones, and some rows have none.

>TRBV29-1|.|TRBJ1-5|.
CSVEVSGNQPQHF
TGCAGCGTTGAAGTGAGTGGCAATCAGCCCCAGCATTTT
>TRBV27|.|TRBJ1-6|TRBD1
CASSFRQGVNNSPLHF
TGTGCCAGCAGTTTCCGACAGGGGGTGAATAATTCACCCCTCCACTTT
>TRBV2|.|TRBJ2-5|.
CASSERTGRQQETQYF
TGTGCCAGCAGTGAACGAACAGGACGGCAACAAGAGACCCAGTACTTC
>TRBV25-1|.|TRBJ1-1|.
CASSVNTEAFF
TGTGCCAGCAGCGTGAACACTGAAGCTTTCTTT
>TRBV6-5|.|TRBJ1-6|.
CASSYAGSSPLHF
TGTGCCAGCAGTTATGCGGGTAGCTCACCCCTCCACTTT
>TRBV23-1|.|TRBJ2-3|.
CASRTWTALYF
TGCGCCAGCAGAACCTGGACAGCTCTGTATTTT
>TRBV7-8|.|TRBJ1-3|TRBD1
CASSFGDSPGNTIYF
TGTGCCAGCAGCTTCGGGGACAGTCCTGGAAACACCATATATTTT
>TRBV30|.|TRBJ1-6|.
CAWSKFYNSPLHF
TGTGCCTGGAGCAAATTTTATAATTCACCCCTCCACTTT
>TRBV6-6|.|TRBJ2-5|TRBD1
CASSYSYRGKETQYF
TGTGCCAGCAGTTACTCGTACAGGGGAAAAGAGACCCAGTACTTC
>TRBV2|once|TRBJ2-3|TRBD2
CASSASGGRDTQYF
TGTGCCAGCAGTGCTAGCGGGGGACGGGATACGCAGTATTTT
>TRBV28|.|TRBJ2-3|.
CASSYTSGGAAADTQYF
TGTGCCAGCAGTTATACGAGTGGGGGGGCTGCGGCAGATACGCAGTATTTT
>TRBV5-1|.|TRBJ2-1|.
CASSLAGTGTYNEQFF
TGCGCCAGCAGCTTGGCCGGCACAGGTACATACAATGAGCAGTTCTTC
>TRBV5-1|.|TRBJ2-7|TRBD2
CASTLRGAGDEQYF
TGCGCCAGCACCTTGCGGGGGGCCGGCGACGAGCAGTACTTC
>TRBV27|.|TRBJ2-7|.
CASSPIAGLESYEQYF
TGTGCCAGCAGCCCGATCGCAGGGCTTGAGAGTTACGAGCAGTACTTC
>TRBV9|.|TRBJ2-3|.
CASSVASRADTQYF
TGTGCCAGCAGCGTAGCTAGCCGGGCAGATACGCAGTATTTT
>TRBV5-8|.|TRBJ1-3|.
CASSLQGSFSGNTIYF
TGTGCCAGCAGCTTGCAAGGGAGTTTCTCTGGAAACACCATATATTTT
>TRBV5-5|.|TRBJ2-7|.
CASSLLSPTQGAKQYF
TGTGCCAGCAGCTTGCTATCTCCTACTCAAGGGGCCAAGCAGTACTTC
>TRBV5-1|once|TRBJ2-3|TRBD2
CASRRAGEGSQYF
TGCGCCAGCCGAAGGGCGGGGGAGGGATCGCAGTATTTT
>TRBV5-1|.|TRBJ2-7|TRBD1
CASSSSRDRGIFEQYF
TGCGCCAGCAGCTCGAGCCGGGACAGGGGGATTTTCGAGCAGTACTTC
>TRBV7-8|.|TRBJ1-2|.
CASSLRHGQFSF
TGTGCCAGCAGCTTAAGGCATGGGCAGTTCTCCTTC
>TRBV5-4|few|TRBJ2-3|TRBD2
CATSPGGALSTDTQYF
TGTGCCACCTCGCCCGGGGGGGCCCTTAGCACAGATACGCAGTATTTT
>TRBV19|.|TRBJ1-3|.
CASSIRAGNTIYF
TGTGCCAGTAGTATCCGGGCTGGAAACACCATATATTTT
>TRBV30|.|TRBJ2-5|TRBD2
CAWSPSGEETQYF
TGTGCCTGGAGTCCTAGCGGGGAAGAGACCCAGTACTTC
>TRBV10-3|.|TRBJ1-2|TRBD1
CAISADRIYDGYTF
TGTGCCATCAGCGCGGACAGGATCTACGATGGCTACACCTTC
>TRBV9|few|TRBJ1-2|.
CASSPAGGDNYGYTF
TGTGCCAGCAGCCCTGCTGGGGGCGATAACTATGGCTACACCTTC
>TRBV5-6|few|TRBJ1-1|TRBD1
CASSSTGEVEAFF
TGTGCCAGCAGCTCGACAGGGGAAGTTGAAGCTTTCTTT
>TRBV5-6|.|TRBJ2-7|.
CASSLGSRVAEQYF
TGTGCCAGCAGCCTCGGATCCAGGGTGGCCGAGCAGTACTTC
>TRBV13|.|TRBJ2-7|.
CASSSTGKSYEQYF
TGTGCCAGCAGCTCAACAGGGAAGTCCTACGAGCAGTACTTC
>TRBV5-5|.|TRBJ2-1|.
CASSLGGNEQFF
TGTGCCAGCAGCTTGGGCGGCAATGAGCAGTTCTTC
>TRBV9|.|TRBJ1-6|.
CASSDYSSSPLHF
TGTGCCAGCAGCGATTATTCTAGTTCACCCCTCCACTTT
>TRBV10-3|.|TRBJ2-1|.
CAIATGTGVYEQFF
TGTGCCATTGCTACAGGGACCGGGGTTTATGAGCAGTTCTTC
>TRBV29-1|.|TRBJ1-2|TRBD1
CSVELFGTANYGYTF
TGCAGCGTTGAACTATTTGGGACAGCTAACTATGGCTACACCTTC
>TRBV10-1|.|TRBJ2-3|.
CASSDDSSRTDTQYF
TGCGCCAGCAGTGATGATTCTAGCCGCACAGATACGCAGTATTTT
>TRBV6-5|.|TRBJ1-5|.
CASSQQGGQPQHF
TGTGCCAGCAGCCAACAGGGCGGTCAGCCCCAGCATTTT
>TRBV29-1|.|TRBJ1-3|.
CSVGGEGGNTIYF
TGCAGCGTTGGCGGGGAAGGAGGAAACACCATATATTTT
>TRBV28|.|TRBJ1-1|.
CASSLWEGLQGYTEAFF
TGTGCCAGCAGTTTATGGGAAGGCCTACAGGGTTACACTGAAGCTTTCTTT
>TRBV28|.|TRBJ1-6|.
CASSPVGRGSPLHF
TGTGCCAGCAGTCCGGTCGGGAGGGGATCACCCCTCCACTTT
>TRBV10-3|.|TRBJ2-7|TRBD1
CAIRTTITGAYEQYF
TGTGCCATCAGAACTACTATCACAGGGGCCTACGAGCAGTACTTC
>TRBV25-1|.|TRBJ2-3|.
CATAEPNTDTQYF
TGTGCCACCGCGGAACCAAACACAGATACGCAGTATTTT
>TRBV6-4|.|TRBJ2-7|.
CASSESAEPTYEQYF
TGTGCCAGCAGTGAGTCAGCGGAACCTACCTACGAGCAGTACTTC
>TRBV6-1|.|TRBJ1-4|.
CASSTRTPTNEKLFF
TGTGCCAGCAGTACCAGGACACCAACTAATGAAAAACTGTTTTTT
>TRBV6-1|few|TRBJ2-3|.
CASSETLASPDTQYF
TGTGCCAGCAGTGAAACACTAGCATCCCCAGATACGCAGTATTTT